These 22 T cell receptor beta chains were all obtained from the same sample, sequenced in a study of T cells in Graves' hyperthyroidism and ophthalmopathy. TCR beta CDR3 sequences were amplified from RNA transcripts. HTBI primers were the set used in a first-round RT-PCR of the TCR CDR3. A single record per CDR3 protein comes from TCRdb applying MiXCR to the multiplex PCR reads. The table has 650,000 to 700,000 distinct CDR3 sequences, roughly a sixth seen once. What was sequenced was blood. The receptors stem from a man aged 50-60 years with Graves' hyperthyroidism.

This clonotype was observed at least ten times. The chain links TRBV7-8 to TRBJ2-2; D is perhaps TRBD2 (6 bases). The CDR3 totals 16 residues. V lost 5 bases and J lost 6, with 19 bases in between. Germline CDR1 SGHVS, CDR2 FQNEAQ. This chain's CDR3 is CASSLLAEPRAGELFF. For the CDR3, the DNA is TGTGCCAGCAGCCTTTTAGCGGAGCCGCGCGCCGGGGAGCTGTTTTTT.

This clonotype was seen at least ten times. V gene TRBV6-5 combines with J gene TRBJ2-2; D remains ambiguous. The CDR3 runs to 13 residues. CDR1 is MNHEY, CDR2 SVGAGI, per germline. Trimming took 0 bases from V and 6 from J, leaving 5 bases between them. CDR3 sequence: CASSYSVAGELFF. The CDR3 coding sequence is TGTGCCAGCAGTTACTCCGTTGCCGGGGAGCTGTTTTTT.

This clonotype was seen ten or more times. The junction and the germline gene differ at one end; a read error may be behind it. The chain carries TRBV13 and TRBJ2-1, with D tentatively TRBD1 or TRBD2 (6 bases each). The length of the CDR3 is 16 residues. The germline V gene has CDR1 PRHDT and CDR2 FYEKMQ (reference sequence). CDR3 amino acids: CASSLGPGAPYNEQFF. Written as DNA, the CDR3 is TGTGCCAGCAGCCTAGGACCGGGGGCCCCTTACAATGAGCAGTTCTTC.

The sample holds many counts of this clonotype. V gene TRBV11-2 combines with J gene TRBJ2-2; TRBD1 agrees at 8 bases. Unmatched junction bases numbered 2, after V lost 4 bases and J lost 4 bases. CDR1 is SGHAT, CDR2 FQNNGV, per germline. The CDR3 is 14 residues long. CDR3 in DNA: TGTGCCAGCAGCTCGACAGGGGCCACCGGGGAGCTGTTTTTT. It yields the protein CASSSTGATGELFF.

This clonotype was counted ten times or more. The chain uses TRBV20-1 and TRBJ2-3, with D hard to call. The CDR3 contains 13 residues. Germline CDR1 reads DFQATT; CDR2 reads SNEGSKA (reference sequence). Trimming shortened V by 6 bases and J by 3 bases, and 13 bases separated the two germline ends. The CDR3 protein is CSADPDPTDTQYF. The CDR3 bases are TGCAGTGCCGACCCGGACCCGACAGATACGCAGTATTTT.

This clonotype has at least ten counts. The chain links TRBV7-3 to TRBJ1-1; a weak D match, TRBD1 (5 bases). Germline V gene lookup returns CDR1 SGHTA and CDR2 FQGTGA. V was shortened by 4 bases and J by 6 bases, with 12 bases between the two germline ends. This CDR3 has 13 residues. The CDR3 sequence is CASSYDRNSEAFF. Here the CDR3 DNA reads TGTGCCAGCAGCTACGACAGAAATTCTGAAGCTTTCTTT.

This chain joins TRBV12-3 or TRBV12-4 and TRBJ1-6; D gene ambiguous. The length of the CDR3 is 15 residues. V was shortened by 4 bases and J by 0 bases, with 7 bases between the two germline ends. This CDR3 reads CASSSDPSYNSPLHF. CDR3 bases: TGTGCCAGCAGTTCGGACCCCTCCTATAATTCACCCCTCCACTTT.

The table lists this clonotype with a few counts. The chain uses TRBV19 and TRBJ1-1; TRBD1 agrees at 7 bases. CDR1 and CDR2 from the germline V gene are LNHDA and SQIVND (reference sequence). V lost 9 bases, J lost 1 base, and 5 bases stayed unmatched. The CDR3 runs to 13 residues. CDR3 loop: CASQGQANTEAFF. The DNA of the CDR3 is TGTGCCAGCCAAGGACAGGCGAACACTGAAGCTTTCTTT.

This clonotype was picked up many times. The V and J genes are TRBV2 and TRBJ2-7; no clear D gene. The CDR3 sequence is 12 residues long. CDR1 is SNHLY, CDR2 FYNNEI, per germline. V lost 5 bases and J lost 2, with 7 bases in between. The CDR3 bases are TGTGCCAGCAGTCGAACGCCCTACGAGCAGTACTTC. Protein: CASSRTPYEQYF.

This clonotype has a handful of counts. The chain joins TRBV5-8 to TRBJ2-3, with D hard to call. V dropped 2 bases and J dropped 2 bases, with 9 bases sitting between them. The CDR3 consists of 14 residues. Germline CDR1 reads SGHTS; CDR2 reads YDEGEE. For the CDR3, the DNA is TGTGCCAGCAGCTTTGAACAGCTCACAGATACGCAGTATTTT. Protein sequence: CASSFEQLTDTQYF.

The chain couples TRBV29-1 to TRBJ2-3, with D perhaps TRBD2 (5 bases). The CDR3 contains 15 residues. The V gene's germline CDR1 is SQVTM and CDR2 ANQGSEA. V gave up 5 bases and J gave up 3 bases, with 18 bases separating them. The CDR3 here is CSVYKPGFETDTQYF. The CDR3 region has the DNA TGCAGCGTTTATAAGCCGGGGTTCGAGACAGATACGCAGTATTTT.

This chain joins TRBV2 and TRBJ1-1; 11 nucleotides align to TRBD1. The CDR3 is 15 residues long. The trim removed 4 bases at V and 11 bases at J, leaving 12 bases unmatched. The germline CDR1 and CDR2 sequences are SNHLY and FYNNEI. The CDR3 reads CASSGGTGGYIEAFF. CDR3 DNA sequence: TGTGCCAGCAGTGGGGGGACAGGGGGTTACATCGAGGCTTTCTTT.

This clonotype was seen a handful of times. The chain employs TRBV6-1 and TRBJ2-7, with 8 bases identical to TRBD2. The CDR3 runs to 14 residues. V gave up 6 bases and J gave up 2 bases; unmatched junction bases: 6. CDR1 is MNHNS and CDR2 is SASEGT in the germline V gene. The CDR3 here is CASRTSDEAYEQYF. The CDR3 nucleotides read TGTGCCAGCAGGACTAGCGATGAAGCCTACGAGCAGTACTTC.

To note about this clonotype: A much larger clone differs by one base, so this may be a read error. The V call is TRBV12-3 or TRBV12-4, the J call TRBJ2-1; TRBD2 matches at 15 bases. This CDR3 has 15 residues. V was pared by 10 bases and J by 9 bases, with 10 bases of the junction left unmatched. In nucleotides, the CDR3 is TGTGCCAACACCCCTCCGGGACTAGCGGGAGGTGAGCAGTTCTTC. This encodes CANTPPGLAGGEQFF.

This clonotype appeared many times. The V and J genes are TRBV10-3 and TRBJ2-7; TRBD2 is a possible D gene (6 bases). The germline V gene encodes CDR1 ENHRY and CDR2 SYGVKD. V was cut by 7 bases and J by 3 bases, with 13 bases left in between. This CDR3 comprises 13 residues. The CDR3 DNA sequence: TGTGCCATCACCCCCCTGGAGGGCTACGAGCAGTACTTC. Amino acid sequence: CAITPLEGYEQYF.

Notes on this clonotype: This may be a read error: a much more frequent sequence differs by one nucleotide. No conserved phenylalanine or tryptophan is present at the end of the CDR3, so a read error is the likely explanation. The chain joins TRBV18 to TRBJ1-6, with D perhaps matching TRBD1 (6 bases). Trimming removed 2 bases at V and 10 bases at J, with 21 bases between. This CDR3 is 17 amino acids long. The germline gives CDR1 KGHSH, CDR2 LQKENI. This CDR3 reads CASSPVGAGTLASPLHS. The CDR3 bases are TGTGCCAGCTCACCAGTAGGTGCCGGGACATTGGCGTCACCCCTCCACTCT.

This chain links TRBV6-4 with TRBJ1-6; tentative D call: TRBD1 (5 bases). CDR1 MRHNA and CDR2 SNTAGT come from the germline V gene. The germline V and J ends were trimmed by 0 bases and 10 bases, with 16 bases remaining between them. This CDR3 comprises 16 residues. CDR3 sequence reads: CASSDSIEGYGSPLHF. CDR3 DNA sequence: TGTGCCAGCAGTGACTCGATCGAGGGGTACGGGTCACCCCTCCACTTT.

The chain carries TRBV24-1 and TRBJ2-1; 9 bases line up with TRBD1. Germline V gives CDR1 KGHDR, CDR2 SFDVKD. This CDR3 is built from 15 residues. Losses at the gene ends were 10 bases for V and 2 bases for J; bases not matched to a gene: 8. Here the CDR3 reads CATSPGTGPYNEQFF. The CDR3 coding sequence is TGTGCCACATCACCCGGGACAGGGCCCTACAATGAGCAGTTCTTC.

V gene TRBV20-1 combines with J gene TRBJ2-1; 8 nucleotides match TRBD2. The CDR3 runs 14 residues. V shed 1 base and J 10 bases; nucleotides not matched to a gene: 9. Germline lookup yields CDR1 DFQATT and CDR2 SNEGSKA (reference sequence). CDR3 protein: CSARGISGIPEQFF. The CDR3 DNA reads TGCAGTGCTAGAGGGATTAGCGGGATCCCAGAGCAGTTCTTC.

This chain joins TRBV9 and TRBJ1-4; TRBD1 might be the D (5 bases). With 3 bases removed from V and 7 bases from J, the gap between germline ends came to 16 bases. Germline lookup yields CDR1 SGDLS and CDR2 YYNGEE. CDR3 length: 15 residues. The CDR3, as DNA: TGTGCCAGCAGCGCCGCAGGCAGGGAGTCTGAAAAACTGTTTTTT. Protein product: CASSAAGRESEKLFF.

This clonotype was recorded at least ten times. The V and J genes are TRBV6-5 and TRBJ2-7, with TRBD2 matching over 9 bases. Losses at the gene ends were 1 base for V and 4 bases for J; bases not matched to a gene: 8. Germline V gives CDR1 MNHEY, CDR2 SVGAGI. The CDR3 is made up of 16 amino acids. CDR3 sequence: CASSYYLAGADYEQYF. CDR3 DNA sequence: TGTGCCAGCAGTTACTACTTAGCGGGAGCAGATTACGAGCAGTACTTC.

The genes are TRBV11-3 and TRBJ2-1, with D possibly matching TRBD2 (5 bases). The V and J ends lost 0 bases and 10 bases respectively, with 16 bases between them. The germline gives CDR1 SGHNT, CDR2 YENEEA. The CDR3 is made up of 15 amino acids. For the CDR3, the DNA is TGTGCCAGCAGCTTAGAGCATGCGGTTAGGGAGGAGCAGTTCTTC. It is translated as CASSLEHAVREEQFF.